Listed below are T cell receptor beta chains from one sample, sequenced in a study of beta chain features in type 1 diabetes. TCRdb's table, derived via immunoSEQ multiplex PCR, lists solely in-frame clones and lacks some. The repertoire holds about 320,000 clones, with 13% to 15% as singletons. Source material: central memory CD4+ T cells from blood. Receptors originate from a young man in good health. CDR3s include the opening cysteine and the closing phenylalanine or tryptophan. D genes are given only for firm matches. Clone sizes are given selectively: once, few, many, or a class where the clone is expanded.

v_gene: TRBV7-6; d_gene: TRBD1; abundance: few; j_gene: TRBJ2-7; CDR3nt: TGTGCCAGCAGCAAGTCGGACAGGGGAGGGTACGAGCAGTACTTC; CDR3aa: CASSKSDRGGYEQYF
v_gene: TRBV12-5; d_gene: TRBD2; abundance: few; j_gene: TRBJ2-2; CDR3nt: TGTGCTAGTGGTTTGAGGGCTAGCGGGAGGACCGGGGAGCTGTTTTTT; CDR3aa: CASGLRASGRTGELFF
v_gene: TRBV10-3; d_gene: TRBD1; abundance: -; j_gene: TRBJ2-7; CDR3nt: TGTGCCATCCGTGACAGGGCTTTTTCCTACGAGCAGTACTTC; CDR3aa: CAIRDRAFSYEQYF
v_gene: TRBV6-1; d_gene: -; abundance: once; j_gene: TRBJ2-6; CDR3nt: TGTGCCAGCAGTGCCATTTATGGGGCCAACGTCCTGACTTTC; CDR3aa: CASSAIYGANVLTF
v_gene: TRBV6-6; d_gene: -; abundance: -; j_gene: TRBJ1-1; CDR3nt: TGTGCCAGCAGTCACACGAACACTGAAGCTTTCTTT; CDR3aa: CASSHTNTEAFF
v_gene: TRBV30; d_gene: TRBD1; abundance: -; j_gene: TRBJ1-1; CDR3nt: TGTGCCTGGAGTCCCGGGACAGGGGCAACTGAAGCTTTCTTT; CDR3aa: CAWSPGTGATEAFF
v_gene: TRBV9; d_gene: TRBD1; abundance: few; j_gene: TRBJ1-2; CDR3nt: TGTGCCAGCAGCAAAGACCAGGGGGCTACGGGCTACACCTTC; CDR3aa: CASSKDQGATGYTF
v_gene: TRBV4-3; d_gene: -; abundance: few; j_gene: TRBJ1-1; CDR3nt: TGCGCCAGCAGCCAAGAGCGTGGCACTGAAGCTTTCTTT; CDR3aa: CASSQERGTEAFF
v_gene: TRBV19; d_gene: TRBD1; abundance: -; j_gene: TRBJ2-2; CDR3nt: TGTGCCAGTAGCGGACAGGGAGTGTTCACCGGGGAGCTGTTTTTT; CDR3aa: CASSGQGVFTGELFF
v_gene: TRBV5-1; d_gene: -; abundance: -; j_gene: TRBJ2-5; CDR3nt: TGCGCCAGCAGCAAGGGTCTGCGGGAGACCCAGTACTTC; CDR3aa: CASSKGLRETQYF
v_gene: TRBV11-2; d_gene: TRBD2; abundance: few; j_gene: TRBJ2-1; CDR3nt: TGTGCCAGCACCCAAAGGGCGGGGGGGGCCCCAATTGAGCAGTTCTTC; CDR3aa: CASTQRAGGAPIEQFF
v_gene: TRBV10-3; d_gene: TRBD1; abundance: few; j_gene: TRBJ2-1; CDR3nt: TGTGCCATCAGGGGACAGGGGAGCTCCTACAATGAGCAGTTCTTC; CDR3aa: CAIRGQGSSYNEQFF
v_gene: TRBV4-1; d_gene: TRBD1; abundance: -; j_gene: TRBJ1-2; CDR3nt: TGCGCCAGCAGCCAAGATGGGACAGGGGTCCATGGCTACACCTTC; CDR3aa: CASSQDGTGVHGYTF
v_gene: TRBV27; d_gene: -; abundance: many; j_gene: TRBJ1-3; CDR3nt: TGTGCCAGCAGTCCATTTCAGGGATCTGGAAACACCATATATTTT; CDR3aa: CASSPFQGSGNTIYF
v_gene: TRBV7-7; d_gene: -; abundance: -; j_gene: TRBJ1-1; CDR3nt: TGTGCCAGCAGCTTCGACAGTAACACTGAAGCTTTCTTT; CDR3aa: CASSFDSNTEAFF
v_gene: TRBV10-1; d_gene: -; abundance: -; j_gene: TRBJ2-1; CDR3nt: TGCGCCAGCTCGAACGGGTCGCACAAGGCCTACAATGAGCAGTTCTTC; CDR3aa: CASSNGSHKAYNEQFF
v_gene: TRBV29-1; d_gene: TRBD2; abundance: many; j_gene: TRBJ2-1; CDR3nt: TGCAGCGGAACTAGCGGGAGCGTTGGTGAGCAGTTCTTC; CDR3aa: CSGTSGSVGEQFF
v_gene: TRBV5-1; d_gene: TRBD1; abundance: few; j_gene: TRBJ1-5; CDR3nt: TGCGCCAGCAGGAGGGGGCGTAATTTTGGGGGCAATCAGCCCCAGCATTTT; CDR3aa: CASRRGRNFGGNQPQHF
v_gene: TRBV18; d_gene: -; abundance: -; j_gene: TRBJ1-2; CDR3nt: TGTGCCAGCTCAGGACAGTCTAACTATGGCTACACCTTC; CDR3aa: CASSGQSNYGYTF
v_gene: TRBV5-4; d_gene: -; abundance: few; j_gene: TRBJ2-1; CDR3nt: TGTGCCAGCAGCCCCGACAGGCCTGGCGAGCAGTTCTTC; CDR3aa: CASSPDRPGEQFF
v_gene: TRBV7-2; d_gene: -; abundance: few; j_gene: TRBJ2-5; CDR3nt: TGTGCCAGCAGCTCCCAGGGACTCGTTGCGGAGACCCAGTACTTC; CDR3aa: CASSSQGLVAETQYF
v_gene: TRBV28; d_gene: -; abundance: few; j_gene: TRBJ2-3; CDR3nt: TGTGCCAGCCGGGACTCGAGCACAGATACGCAGTATTTT; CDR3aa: CASRDSSTDTQYF